This T cell receptor beta chain was obtained from a study of cytomegalovirus exposure and HLA in healthy donors. Points on this clone: Its antigen is still unknown.

PCR involved 60 Vbeta and 13 Jbeta primers. TCRdb's copy holds only in-frame clones and misses some; the assay was immunoSEQ multiplex PCR. The sample consists of about 200,000 clones, more than 65% of them appearing once. Whole-study results and caveats: Donors belonging to an Asian-associated ancestry cluster reportedly showed fewer N-insertions in productive TCRs than the approximately 640-donor mean, according to what a later analysis found.

The material sequenced was PBMCs. The TCR originated in a woman aged 25 to 45 in good health and CMV-seronegative.

This CDR3 is CASSRTGVILDTQYF. For the CDR3, the DNA is TGTGCCAGCAGCCGGACAGGGGTAATATTGGATACGCAGTATTTT. V gene TRBV11-2 combines with J gene TRBJ2-3, with 9 bases identical to TRBD1. CDR3 length: 15 amino acids. The V and J ends lost 5 bases and 6 bases, in that order; junction bases with no gene match: 9. From germline, CDR1 is SGHAT and CDR2 FQNNGV.